The table lists the clone carrying this T cell receptor (beta chain) with a few counts. The antigen remains unidentified. There were TCR beta CDR3 regions amplified from RNA transcripts. Researchers ran a first-round RT-PCR on the TCR CDR3 using the HTBI primer set. TCRdb processed the multiplex PCR reads anew with MiXCR; each CDR3 protein has one entry. In the table there are under 800,000 distinct CDR3 sequences, less than 15% of which are singletons. The data were taken from a study of T cells in Graves' hyperthyroidism and ophthalmopathy. Thyroid ultrasound, orbital computed tomography, clinical symptoms, and serum thyroxine and TRAb underpinned diagnoses. Each 10 ml fresh peripheral blood draw supplied the PBMCs. The V gene's germline CDR1 is DFQATT and CDR2 SNEGSKA (reference sequence). The length of the CDR3 is 14 residues. Trimming left V 5 bases short and J 0 bases short, with 13 bases between.

Overall study findings and caveats: The model anticipated ophthalmopathy a median about 7 months pre-onset.

The receptor's source is a woman between 18 and 29 years old with Graves' hyperthyroidism. This chain links TRBV20-1 with TRBJ1-2, with D maybe TRBD1 (5 bases). The sequenced material came from blood. In DNA form, the CDR3 reads TGCAGTGCTGTTAACAGGAGATCTAACTATGGCTACACCTTC. It encodes CSAVNRRSNYGYTF.